This T cell receptor (beta chain) was captured in a study of immune evolution from preneoplasia to lung adenocarcinoma (dated by TCRdb to the early 2020s). For context, the study as a whole: HLA loss of heterozygosity was found in about 7% of AIS, about 16% of MIA and about a third of ADC lesions, and in no AAH lesions. The study combined immune gene expression, TCR sequencing and multiplex immunofluorescence to profile immune contexture across lung adenocarcinoma precursors and invasive adenocarcinoma. Resected precursor lesions (AAH, AIS, MIA) and invasive adenocarcinomas were compared against paired morphologically normal lung tissue. The sample size depended on which specimens were available, not on a prior power calculation. The immune data were integrated with whole exome sequencing and methylation data from the same cohort of nodules. The overall cohort was made up of nearly 55 patients with pulmonary nodules who had surgical resection. A total of 40 to 60 patients contributed TCR sequencing data. According to the study, some 100 samples went through TCR sequencing. POLYSOLVER was used to infer Class I HLA alleles from exome data, and LOHHLA was used to detect allele-specific HLA loss. Study-level results and caveats: Because every patient came from Japan and China, how well the results apply to Western populations was uncertain. Clonality was highest in normal lung, while later-stage lesions appeared to show lower clonality but higher T cell density and diversity. The highest T cell clonality was observed in KRAS-mutant nodules compared with EGFR-mutant or double wild-type lesions. Findings were based on association rather than direct causation; larger cohorts with long-term follow-up and longitudinal biopsies were deemed needed. The highest top T cell clone frequencies were observed in normal lung, and a progressive decrease in top T cell clone frequencies appeared to occur from AAH through AIS, MIA and invasive adenocarcinoma.

The patients had resection in Japan or China between the mid-2010s and the late 2010s. Two lung cancer pathologists independently reviewed H&E slides to confirm the histologic diagnosis of every case. To enrich premalignant or tumor cells for nucleic acid extraction, macro-dissection was performed after pathologic assessment. DNA was isolated from FFPE tissue using the AllPrep DNA/RNA FFPE Kit. The trim is 4 bases for V and 0 bases for J, with a gap of 16 bases between the germline ends. From the cysteine up to the phenylalanine, the CDR3 has a length of 18 residues. Only the CDR3 region is kept as DNA, spanning 54 bases read in frame from base 1. CDR1 and CDR2 (MDHEN, SYDVKM) derive from the germline V gene. As regards this clone: This clone's antigen is unknown. No clone much larger than this one lies a single base away; base qualities are absent.

Using the immunoSEQ hsTCRbeta Kit, TCR beta CDR3 regions were sequenced from DNA. Processing in the source paper ran as follows. The ImmunoSEQ Analyzer was used to analyse the TCR sequencing data. T cell clonality was calculated on productive rearrangements as 1 minus Pielou's evenness. The inverse Simpson index, applied to productive templates, was used to measure T cell diversity. T cell density was TCR beta template counts normalized to usable DNA, estimated by amplifying and sequencing housekeeping genes. Two-sided Kruskal-Wallis tests were used to compare TCR metrics between histologic stages. The table was pulled from immuneACCESS by TCRdb, which kept in-frame rearrangements only. Such tables lose some clones; where checked, under half of the loss comes from unresolved V genes, and the rest has no known cause. D and trimming were read from the DNA, whereas the V and J calls and clone size are those reported in that table. For this sample the table gives about 4,900 clones, of which approximately 91% were detected only once. The ten largest clones add up to roughly 2.8% of the sample.

The sequence links TRBV28 to TRBJ2-6; TRBD1 is possibly the D segment (7 matching bases). The sequence came from a person between 45 and 65 years old with lung adenocarcinoma. The sequenced sample was FFPE invasive lung adenocarcinoma tissue. The cell subset or site label, as the study defines it: frankly invasive lung adenocarcinoma (ADC). The DNA is TGTGCCAGCAGTTGGGAGGTAGGGGGCGACTCTGGGGCCAACGTCCTGACTTTC. This codes for CASSWEVGGDSGANVLTF.